The 26 T cell receptor beta chains below all came from one sample that was sequenced in a study of spatial heterogeneity in lung cancer. TCRdb called the 5' RACE reads again in MiXCR, with one record for every CDR3 protein. The table has under 30,000 distinct CDR3 sequences, around 4.7% seen once. This sample's time point: sample taken at primary tumor resection. The specimen comprised PBMCs, sampled at surgery. These receptor sequences come from a male donor with early-stage non-small cell lung cancer.

This clonotype was recorded at least ten times. The CDR3 protein is CSARVITSGSYEQYF. In DNA, the CDR3 is TGCAGTGCTAGAGTAATCACTAGCGGGTCCTACGAGCAGTACTTC. This chain joins TRBV20-1 and TRBJ2-7; 9 nucleotides line up with TRBD2. The V gene end was trimmed by 1 base and the J gene end by 1 base; junction bases not matched to a gene: 5. CDR1 and CDR2 from the germline V gene are DFQATT and SNEGSKA (reference sequence). The CDR3 loop spans 15 amino acids.

This clonotype was detected many times. V is TRBV27 and J is TRBJ2-7; D ambiguous. The CDR3 has 16 amino acids. Trimming left V 6 bases short and J 0 bases short, with 18 bases between. Germline V CDR1 and CDR2: MNHEY, SMNVEV (reference sequence). As DNA, the CDR3 is TGTGCCAGCAGCCTCAATCGGGTAACAAGCTCCTACGAGCAGTACTTC. Its translation: CASSLNRVTSSYEQYF.

This clonotype was observed many times. The chain combines TRBV20-1 with TRBJ2-1; D is ambiguous. Trimming took off 6 bases at V and 3 bases at J, with 15 bases between the two ends. CDR3 length equals 14 residues. The germline gives CDR1 DFQATT, CDR2 SNEGSKA (reference sequence). CDR3 sequence reads: CSALLARSYNEQFF. In DNA, the CDR3 is TGCAGTGCCCTCTTAGCAAGAAGCTACAATGAGCAGTTCTTC.

At least ten counts were recorded for this clonotype. The chain carries TRBV21-1 and TRBJ2-2; no DNA check was done on the table's D call, TRBD1. TRBV21-1 represents a pseudogene. The CDR3 totals 16 residues. CDR3 residues: CASGMLWDTATGELFF. The CDR3 region has the DNA TGTGCCAGCGGCATGCTCTGGGACACCGCCACCGGGGAGCTGTTTTTT.

This clonotype is medium-sized within its sample. The conserved final phenylalanine or tryptophan is absent from the CDR3, which likely points to a read error. Because the CDR3's place on the DNA is in doubt, the DNA is left out and the CDR3 is given as listed by TCRdb. The chain employs TRBV28 and TRBJ1-2; the D segment call TRBD1 is taken from the table without a DNA check. The CDR3 extends over 13 residues, inclusive of both ends. Germline loops: CDR1 MDHEN, CDR2 SYDVKM. This chain's CDR3 is CASSTVGTGVQGV.

This clonotype appeared a few times. The chain recombines TRBV28 with TRBJ1-4, with a possible D match to TRBD1 (5 bases). CDR1 and CDR2 from the germline V gene are MDHEN and SYDVKM. The germline V and J ends were trimmed by 9 bases and 4 bases, with 15 bases remaining between them. There are 14 residues in the CDR3. CDR3 bases: TGTGCCAGTGGGTTGGGGCAGCTTAATGAAAAACTGTTTTTT. Protein: CASGLGQLNEKLFF.

J is TRBJ1-1 and V is TRBV19; 10 bases are shared with TRBD1. This CDR3 is built from 14 residues. CDR1 and CDR2 from the germline V gene are LNHDA and SQIVND (reference sequence). Germline trimming cut 6 bases from V and 6 bases from J; bases unmatched to any gene: 7. CDR3 nucleotide sequence: TGTGCCAGTAGGACAGGGGGCCGTGGTCCTGAAGCTTTCTTT. Translated: CASRTGGRGPEAFF.

This clonotype was seen many times. The chain has TRBV20-1 and TRBJ2-3; TRBD2 aligns across 9 bases. The CDR3 is 14 amino acids. Trimming removed 5 bases from V and 4 bases from J; junction bases left unmatched: 7. CDR1 is DFQATT and CDR2 is SNEGSKA in the germline V gene (reference sequence). CDR3 sequence reads: CSARPSGNADTQYF. Here the CDR3 DNA reads TGCAGTGCTCGACCTAGCGGGAACGCAGATACGCAGTATTTT.

At least ten counts were recorded for this clonotype. The rearrangement joins TRBV7-2 to TRBJ1-1; no clear D. Trimming removed 0 bases from V and 6 bases from J, with 8 bases in between. Germline V lookup: CDR1 SGHTA, CDR2 FQGNSA. The CDR3 totals 13 residues. CDR3 DNA sequence: TGTGCCAGCAGCTTAGCTGCGGGGTCTGAAGCTTTCTTT. Its protein is CASSLAAGSEAFF. Drawing the rest from reference TRBV7-2 and TRBJ1-1, the complete variable domain is GAGVSQSPSNKVTEKGKDVELRCDPISGHTALYWYRQSLGQGLEFLIYFQGNSAPDKSGLPSDRFSAERTGGSVSTLTIQRTQQEDSAVYLCASSLAAGSEAFFGQGTRLTVV.

In this sample, this clonotype turned up many times. The chain combines TRBV20-1 with TRBJ2-2; unclear D gene. The germline CDR1 and CDR2 sequences are DFQATT and SNEGSKA (reference sequence). The CDR3 is 13 residues long. The CDR3, as DNA: TGCAGCACTAAGACATTCGAGACCGGGGAGCTGTTTTTT. This encodes CSTKTFETGELFF.

This sequence joins TRBV20-1 and TRBJ2-7; 8 bases fit TRBD2. J was trimmed by 5 bases and V by 6 bases; bases with no gene match: 6. CDR1 is DFQATT and CDR2 is SNEGSKA in the germline V gene (reference sequence). This CDR3 is built from 12 residues. CDR3 sequence: CSATTSGDEQYF. The CDR3 nucleotides read TGCAGTGCCACAACTAGCGGAGACGAGCAGTACTTC.

This clonotype came up many times. The chain links TRBV11-2 to TRBJ1-1, with 8 bases matching TRBD1. CDR3 size: 15 residues. The V gene end was trimmed by 0 bases and the J gene end by 6 bases; junction bases not matched to a gene: 6. Germline V gene lookup returns CDR1 SGHAT and CDR2 FQNNGV. DNA for the CDR3: TGTGCCAGCAGCTTAGATCAGGGGGCATGGGCTGAAGCTTTCTTT. Its protein is CASSLDQGAWAEAFF.

This clonotype was counted ten times or more. V and J are TRBV7-2 and TRBJ1-4; maybe TRBD1 (5 bases). The CDR3 runs to 16 residues. V lost 1 base to trimming and J lost 0 bases, with 9 bases between them. In germline, CDR1 is SGHTA, CDR2 FQGNSA. The CDR3 loop is CASSLVGTATNEKLFF. The DNA for the CDR3 is TGTGCCAGCAGCTTAGTGGGGACTGCAACTAATGAAAAACTGTTTTTT.

This clonotype was recorded at least ten times. J is TRBJ2-3 and V is TRBV28; maybe TRBD2 (6 bases). Germline V gene lookup returns CDR1 MDHEN and CDR2 SYDVKM. Between the trimmed V and J ends, which lost 6 bases and 7 bases, there was a span of 17 bases. This CDR3 region has 14 residues. CDR3 residues: CASSDSVAANTQYF. CDR3 in DNA: TGTGCCAGCAGCGACTCAGTAGCGGCGAATACGCAGTATTTT.

In its sample, this clonotype was seen many times. The chain joins TRBV11-1 to TRBJ2-3; D possibly corresponds to TRBD2 (5 bases). V was trimmed by 0 bases and J by 1 base, leaving 11 bases between them. The CDR3 totals 16 residues. Germline V gene data show CDR1 as SGHAT and CDR2 as FQDESV (reference sequence). Written as DNA, the CDR3 is TGTGCCAGCAGCTTAGCGGCGGTGGGAGGCACAGATACGCAGTATTTT. Amino acids: CASSLAAVGGTDTQYF.

This clonotype has a single count. The chain links TRBV9 to TRBJ1-1, with D uncertain. The CDR3 has 13 residues. Trimming took 7 bases from V and 1 from J, leaving 11 bases between them. Germline V gene lookup returns CDR1 SGDLS and CDR2 YYNGEE. The DNA of the CDR3 is TGTGCCAGCGGGGAAGGAGGGAACACTGAAGCTTTCTTT. Its protein product is CASGEGGNTEAFF. Combining the CDR3 with reference TRBV9 and TRBJ1-1 gives the whole variable domain DSGVTQTPKHLITATGQRVTLRCSPRSGDLSVYWYQQSLDQGLQFLIQYYNGEERAKGNILERFSAQQFPDLHSELNLSSLELGDSALYFCASGEGGNTEAFFGQGTRLTVV.

The rearrangement uses TRBV6-5 and TRBJ2-2, with D tentatively TRBD1 (6 bases). Trimming took 0 bases from V and 6 from J, leaving 11 bases between them. The CDR3 length is 15 residues. Germline V gene sequence: CDR1 MNHEY, CDR2 SVGAGI. The CDR3 region is CASSYSNRDAGELFF. CDR3 DNA: TGTGCCAGCAGTTACTCGAACAGGGACGCCGGGGAGCTGTTTTTT.

This clonotype was found many times. At one of its ends the junction is not consistent with the germline gene, which may arise from a read error. The chain employs TRBV7-7 and TRBJ2-1; D may be TRBD2 (6 bases). The CDR3 totals 15 residues. CDR1 SSHAT and CDR2 FNYEAQ come from the germline V gene (reference sequence). The CDR3: CASSAGLSSYNEQFF. The CDR3 nucleotides are TGTGCTAGCAGCGCGGGATTAAGCTCCTACAATGAGCAGTTCTTC. The full variable domain, in which reference TRBV7-7 and TRBJ2-1 provide the parts outside the CDR3, is GAGVSQSPRYKVTKRGQDVTLRCDPISSHATLYWYQQALGQGPEFLTYFNYEAQPDKSGLPSDRFSAERPEGSISTLTIQRTEQRDSAMYRCASSAGLSSYNEQFFGPGTRLTVL.

This clonotype was recorded at least ten times. The rearrangement links TRBV5-1 to TRBJ2-5; 9 bases are a match to TRBD2. CDR3 length: 15 amino acids. J lost 3 bases, V lost 2 bases, and 5 bases had no gene match. The germline gives CDR1 SGHRS, CDR2 YFSETQ. The CDR3 DNA follows: TGCGCCAGCAGCTTCCTAGCGGGGAAGGAAGAGACCCAGTACTTC. The encoded protein is CASSFLAGKEETQYF.

At least ten counts were recorded for this clonotype. The J gene is TRBJ2-3, the V gene TRBV4-3; no reliable D call. Germline assignment: CDR1 LGHNA and CDR2 YSLEER. The CDR3 totals 15 residues. The germline V and J ends were trimmed by 0 bases and 2 bases, with 9 bases remaining between them. CDR3 DNA sequence: TGCGCCAGCAGCCAAGACGCGATCCCCACAGATACGCAGTATTTT. Translated: CASSQDAIPTDTQYF.

V gene TRBV6-6 combines with J gene TRBJ1-1; TRBD1 matches 9 bases. J was trimmed by 2 bases and V by 2 bases; bases with no gene match: 9. This CDR3 has 17 residues. From germline, CDR1 is MNHNY and CDR2 SVGAGI (reference sequence). In DNA, the CDR3 is TGTGCCAGCAGTTACCCGGGACAGGGTTTTCGTAACACTGAAGCTTTCTTT. Translated: CASSYPGQGFRNTEAFF.

This clonotype was counted many times. The chain combines TRBV5-1 with TRBJ2-7, with a possible D match to TRBD1 (6 bases). Trimming took off 5 bases at V and 4 bases at J, with 16 bases between the two ends. In germline, CDR1 is SGHRS, CDR2 YFSETQ. This CDR3 contains 14 residues. DNA for the CDR3: TGCGCCAGCAGACCTACACAGGGACCTTACGAGCAGTACTTC. Protein product: CASRPTQGPYEQYF.

This clonotype was seen many times. The chain uses TRBV12-3 or TRBV12-4 and TRBJ1-3, with TRBD1 matching 7 bases. This CDR3 is built from 14 residues. V shed 5 bases, J shed 0 bases, and the junction held 1 base outside the gene matches. CDR3 in DNA: TGTGCCAGCAGTGGGACAGCCTCTGGAAACACCATATATTTT. The encoded protein is CASSGTASGNTIYF.

This clonotype has ten or more counts. The rearrangement uses TRBV6-1 and TRBJ1-5; 8 nucleotides match TRBD1. The CDR3 is made up of 15 amino acids. Germline values: CDR1 MNHNS, CDR2 SASEGT. Trimming cost V 3 bases and J 8 bases; bases outside gene matches: 9. CDR3 in amino acids: CASSDLDRVVKPQHF. The CDR3, as DNA: TGTGCCAGCAGTGATTTGGACAGGGTTGTGAAGCCCCAGCATTTT.

This clonotype was seen at least ten times. V and J are TRBV13 and TRBJ2-7, with D tentatively TRBD1 (5 bases). V was trimmed by 2 bases and J by 5 bases, leaving 19 bases between them. CDR3 size: 16 residues. Germline CDR1 and CDR2: PRHDT and FYEKMQ (reference sequence). The DNA of the CDR3 is TGTGCCAGCAGCTTACTGTCGGTCCAGGGTGGCCACGAGCAGTACTTC. Amino acid sequence: CASSLLSVQGGHEQYF. The full variable domain, rest sourced from reference TRBV13 and TRBJ2-7, is AAGVIQSPRHLIKEKRETATLKCYPIPRHDTVYWYQQGPGQDPQFLISFYEKMQSDKGSIPDRFSAQQFSDYHSELNMSSLELGDSALYFCASSLLSVQGGHEQYFGPGTRLTVT.

In this sample, this clonotype turned up many times. This chain joins TRBV20-1 and TRBJ1-2; D perhaps matches TRBD1 (6 bases). The CDR3 runs to 14 residues. Between the trimmed V and J ends, which lost 5 bases and 4 bases, there was a span of 17 bases. CDR1 and CDR2 from the germline V gene are DFQATT and SNEGSKA (reference sequence). The CDR3 reads CSAGTQGMSYGYTF. Written as DNA, the CDR3 is TGCAGTGCTGGGACTCAGGGGATGTCCTATGGCTACACCTTC.